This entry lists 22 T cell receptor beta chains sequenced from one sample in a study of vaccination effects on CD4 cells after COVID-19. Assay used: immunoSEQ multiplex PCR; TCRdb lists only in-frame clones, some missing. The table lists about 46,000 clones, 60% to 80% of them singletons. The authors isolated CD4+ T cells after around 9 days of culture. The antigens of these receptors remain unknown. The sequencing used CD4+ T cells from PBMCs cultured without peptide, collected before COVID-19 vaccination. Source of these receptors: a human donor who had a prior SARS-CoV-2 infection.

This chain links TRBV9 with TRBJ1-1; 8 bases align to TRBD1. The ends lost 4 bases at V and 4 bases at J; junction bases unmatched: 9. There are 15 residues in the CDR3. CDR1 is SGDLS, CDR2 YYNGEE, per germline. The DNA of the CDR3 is TGTGCCAGCAGCCGAGGACAGGGAGGGAGCACTGAAGCTTTCTTT. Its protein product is CASSRGQGGSTEAFF.

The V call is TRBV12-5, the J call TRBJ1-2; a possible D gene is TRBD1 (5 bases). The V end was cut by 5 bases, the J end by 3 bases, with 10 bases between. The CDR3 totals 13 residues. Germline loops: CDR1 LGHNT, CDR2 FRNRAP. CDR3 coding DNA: TGTGCTAGTGGTACAGGAAGCCACTATGGCTACACCTTC. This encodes CASGTGSHYGYTF. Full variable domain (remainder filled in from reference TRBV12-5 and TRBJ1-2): DARVTQTPRHKVTEMGQEVTMRCQPILGHNTVFWYRQTMMQGLELLAYFRNRAPLDDSGMPKDRFSAEMPDATLATLKIQPSEPRDSAVYFCASGTGSHYGYTFGSGTRLTVV.

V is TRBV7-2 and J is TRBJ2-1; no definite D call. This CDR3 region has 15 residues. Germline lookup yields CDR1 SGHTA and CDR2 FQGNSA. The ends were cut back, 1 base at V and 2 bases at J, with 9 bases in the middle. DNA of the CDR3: TGTGCCAGCAGCTTAGAAGTCTCACCCTACAATGAGCAGTTCTTC. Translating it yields CASSLEVSPYNEQFF.

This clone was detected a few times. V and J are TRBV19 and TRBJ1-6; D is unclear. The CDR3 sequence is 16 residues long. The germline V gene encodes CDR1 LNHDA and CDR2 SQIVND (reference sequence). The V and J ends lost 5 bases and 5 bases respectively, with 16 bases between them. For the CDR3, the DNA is TGTGCCAGTAGTCCCCACTCGGTGAGGAATAATTCACCCCTCCACTTT. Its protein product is CASSPHSVRNNSPLHF. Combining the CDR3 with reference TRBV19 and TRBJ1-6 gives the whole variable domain DGGITQSPKYLFRKEGQNVTLSCEQNLNHDAMYWYRQDPGQGLRLIYYSQIVNDFQKGDIAEGYSVSREKKESFPLTVTSAQKNPTAFYLCASSPHSVRNNSPLHFGNGTRLTVT.

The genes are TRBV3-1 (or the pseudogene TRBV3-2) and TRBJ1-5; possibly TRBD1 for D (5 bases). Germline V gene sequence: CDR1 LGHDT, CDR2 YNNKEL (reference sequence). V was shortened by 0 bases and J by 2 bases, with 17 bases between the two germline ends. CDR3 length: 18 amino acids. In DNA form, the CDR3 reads TGTGCCAGCAGCCAAGATACGGGGGGAATAAGGGGCAATCAGCCCCAGCATTTT. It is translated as CASSQDTGGIRGNQPQHF.

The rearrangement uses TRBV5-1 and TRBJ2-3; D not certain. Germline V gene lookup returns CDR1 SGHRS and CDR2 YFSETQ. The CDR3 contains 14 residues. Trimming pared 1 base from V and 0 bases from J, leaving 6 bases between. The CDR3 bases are TGCGCCAGCAGCTTGACGGTTAGCACAGATACGCAGTATTTT. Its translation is CASSLTVSTDTQYF.

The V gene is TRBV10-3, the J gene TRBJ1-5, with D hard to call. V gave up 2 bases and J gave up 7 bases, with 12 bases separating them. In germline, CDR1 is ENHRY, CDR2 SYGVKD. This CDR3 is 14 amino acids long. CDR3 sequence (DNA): TGTGCCATCAGTGAGGGCAGGAGGAACCAGCCCCAGCATTTT. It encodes CAISEGRRNQPQHF.

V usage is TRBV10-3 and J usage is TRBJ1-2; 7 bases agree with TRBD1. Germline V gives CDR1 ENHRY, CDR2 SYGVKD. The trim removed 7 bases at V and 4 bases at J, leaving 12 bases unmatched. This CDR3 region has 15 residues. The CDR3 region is CAITHDRALLYGYTF. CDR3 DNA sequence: TGTGCCATCACCCATGACAGGGCCCTGCTCTATGGCTACACCTTC.

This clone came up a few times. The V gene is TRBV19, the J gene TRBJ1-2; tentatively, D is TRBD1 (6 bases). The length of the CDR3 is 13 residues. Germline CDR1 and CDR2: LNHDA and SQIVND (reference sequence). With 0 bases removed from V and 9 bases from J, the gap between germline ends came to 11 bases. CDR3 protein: CASSIETGGSYTF. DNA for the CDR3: TGTGCCAGTAGTATAGAGACAGGCGGTAGCTACACCTTC.

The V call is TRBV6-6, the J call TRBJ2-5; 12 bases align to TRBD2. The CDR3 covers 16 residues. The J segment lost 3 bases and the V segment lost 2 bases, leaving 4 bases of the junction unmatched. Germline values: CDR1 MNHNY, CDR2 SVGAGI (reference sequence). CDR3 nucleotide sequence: TGTGCCAGCAGTTACCCCCTAGCGGGAGGGGAAGAGACCCAGTACTTC. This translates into CASSYPLAGGEETQYF.

In DNA form, the CDR3 reads TGTGCCAGCAGCTACACAGGGAAAATCTATGGCTACACCTTC. The encoded protein is CASSYTGKIYGYTF. The chain combines TRBV7-8 with TRBJ1-2, with D perhaps matching TRBD1 (6 bases). V was pared by 4 bases and J by 4 bases, with 13 bases between. CDR1 SGHVS and CDR2 FQNEAQ come from the germline V gene. The CDR3 extends over 14 amino acids.

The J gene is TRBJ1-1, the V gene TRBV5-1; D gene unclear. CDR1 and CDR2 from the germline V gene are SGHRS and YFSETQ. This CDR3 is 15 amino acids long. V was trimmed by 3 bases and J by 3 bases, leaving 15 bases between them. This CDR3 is CASSWSLGGDTEAFF. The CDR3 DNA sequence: TGCGCCAGCAGCTGGAGTCTGGGAGGTGACACTGAAGCTTTCTTT.

In DNA, the CDR3 is TGTGCTACGAGTCAGCGGGGCACAGAGACCCAGTACTTC. Its translation is CATSQRGTETQYF. The J gene is TRBJ2-5, the V gene TRBV27; 7 bases agree with TRBD2. This CDR3 region has 13 residues. The V gene's germline CDR1 is MNHEY and CDR2 SMNVEV (reference sequence).

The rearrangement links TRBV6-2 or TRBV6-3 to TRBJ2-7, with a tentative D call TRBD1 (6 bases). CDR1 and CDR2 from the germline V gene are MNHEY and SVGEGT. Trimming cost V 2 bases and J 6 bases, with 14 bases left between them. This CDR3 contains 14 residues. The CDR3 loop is CASSYRAGQREQYF. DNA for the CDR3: TGTGCCAGCAGTTACCGCGCCGGACAGCGCGAGCAGTACTTC.

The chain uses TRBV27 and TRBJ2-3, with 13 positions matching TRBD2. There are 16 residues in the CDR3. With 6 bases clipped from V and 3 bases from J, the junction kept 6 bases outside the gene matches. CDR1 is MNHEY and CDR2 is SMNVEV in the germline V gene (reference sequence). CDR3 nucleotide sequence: TGTGCCAGCAGACTACTAGCGGGGGGGCTTACAGATACGCAGTATTTT. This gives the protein CASRLLAGGLTDTQYF.

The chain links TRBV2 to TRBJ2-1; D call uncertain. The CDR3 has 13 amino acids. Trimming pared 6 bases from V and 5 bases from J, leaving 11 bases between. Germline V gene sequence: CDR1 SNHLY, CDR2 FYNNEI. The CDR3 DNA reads TGTGCCAGCAGGCGGAATTTCGACAATGAGCAGTTCTTC. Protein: CASRRNFDNEQFF.

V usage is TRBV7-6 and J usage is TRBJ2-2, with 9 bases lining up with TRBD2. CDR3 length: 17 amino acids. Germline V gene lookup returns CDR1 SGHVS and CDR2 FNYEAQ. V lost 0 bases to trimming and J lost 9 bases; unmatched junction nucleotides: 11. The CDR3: CASSLAGGQRGARELFF. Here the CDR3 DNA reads TGTGCCAGCAGCTTAGCGGGAGGTCAGCGGGGGGCCCGGGAGCTGTTTTTT. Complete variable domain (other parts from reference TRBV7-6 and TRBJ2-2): GAGVSQSPRYKVTKRGQDVALRCDPISGHVSLYWYRQALGQGPEFLTYFNYEAQQDKSGLPNDRFSAERPEGSISTLTIQRTEQRDSAMYRCASSLAGGQRGARELFFGEGSRLTVL.

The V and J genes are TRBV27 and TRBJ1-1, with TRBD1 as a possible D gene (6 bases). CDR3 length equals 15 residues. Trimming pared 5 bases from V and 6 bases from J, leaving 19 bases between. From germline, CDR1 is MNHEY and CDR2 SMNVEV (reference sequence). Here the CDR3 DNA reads TGTGCCAGCAGTCACGTACAGGGAGGCAGGGCTGAAGCTTTCTTT. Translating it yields CASSHVQGGRAEAFF.

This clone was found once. The CDR3 sequence: CASSQGTRFHNEQFF. CDR3 bases: TGTGCCAGCAGCCAAGGCACACGATTCCACAATGAGCAGTTCTTC. This sequence joins TRBV3-1 (or the pseudogene TRBV3-2) and TRBJ2-1, with D uncertain. CDR1 and CDR2 from the germline V gene are LGHDT and YNNKEL (reference sequence). This CDR3 spans 15 amino acids. Trimming took 1 base from V and 5 from J, leaving 12 bases between them.

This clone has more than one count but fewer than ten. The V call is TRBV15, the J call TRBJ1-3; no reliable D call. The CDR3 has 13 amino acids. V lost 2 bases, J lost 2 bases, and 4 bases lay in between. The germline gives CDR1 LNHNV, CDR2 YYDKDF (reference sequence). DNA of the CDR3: TGTGCCACCAGCAGAAGGACTGGAAACACCATATATTTT. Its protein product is CATSRRTGNTIYF.

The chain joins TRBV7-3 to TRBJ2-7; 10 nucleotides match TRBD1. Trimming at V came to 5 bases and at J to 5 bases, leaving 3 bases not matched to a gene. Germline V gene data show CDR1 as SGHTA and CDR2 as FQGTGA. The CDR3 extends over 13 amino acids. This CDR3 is CASSQGQGNEQYF. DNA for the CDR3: TGTGCCAGCAGCCAGGGACAGGGGAACGAGCAGTACTTC.

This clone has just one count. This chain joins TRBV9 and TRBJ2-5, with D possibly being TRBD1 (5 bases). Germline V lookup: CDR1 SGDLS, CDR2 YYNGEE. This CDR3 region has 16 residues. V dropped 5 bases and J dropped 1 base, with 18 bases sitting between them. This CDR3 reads CASSASPTATQETQYF. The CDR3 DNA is TGTGCCAGCAGTGCCAGCCCGACAGCCACCCAAGAGACCCAGTACTTC.